This entry lists 25 T cell receptor delta chains sequenced from one sample in a study of gamma-delta chains in newborns, infants, children. TCRdb redid clone calling on the reads using CATT. The sample records over a thousand delta-chain clones, about 1.1% being singletons. The material sequenced was blood. The receptor set was obtained from a child in good health.

This clone has just a few counts. The protein in TCRdb stems from a much larger clone and differs at residue 5 from this DNA's translation, likely a read error; here the protein is translated from the DNA. This chain joins TRDV2 and TRDJ3; 9 bases are shared with TRDD3. The junction had 7 bases not matched to a gene; V was cut back by 5 bases and J by 0 bases. Germline values: CDR1 GEAIGNYY, CDR2 EKD. This CDR3 comprises 18 residues. The CDR3, as DNA: TGTGCCTGTGTCGCAGGGGGATACAGCTCCTGGGACACCCGACAGATGTTTTTC. Residues: CACVAGGYSSWDTRQMFF.

This clone was detected a few times. A read error is likely here: a far larger clone is one base away. The sample has other DNA sequences that encode this CDR3 too. V is TRDV2 and J is TRDJ1; 10 bases agree with TRDD3. The CDR3 loop spans 20 amino acids. Germline values: CDR1 GEAIGNYY, CDR2 EKD. This chain's CDR3 is CACDPLSTGGSSRYTDKLIF. DNA for the CDR3: TGTGCCTGTGACCCACTCAGTACTGGGGGATCATCCCGGTACACTGATAAACTCATCTTT.

This clone was seen a handful of times. A read error is the likely source, as a far larger clone sits one nucleotide away. The rearrangement joins TRDV2 to TRDJ3; D is unresolved. Germline V CDR1 and CDR2: GEAIGNYY, EKD. Trimming removed 3 bases from V and 0 bases from J, with 11 bases in between. The CDR3 loop spans 17 amino acids. CDR3 residues: CACDLSTRSWDTRQMFF. The CDR3 bases are TGTGCCTGTGACCTCAGTACTCGCTCCTGGGACACCCGACAGATGTTTTTC.

Regarding this clone: Translating this DNA gives a protein that differs at residue 8 from the TCRdb one, which belongs to a much larger clone; a read error is likely, and the protein shown is this translation. The V and J genes are TRDV2 and TRDJ3; D ambiguous. The V gene lost 0 bases and the J gene lost 0 bases, with 17 bases spanning the gap. The germline gives CDR1 GEAIGNYY, CDR2 EKD. CDR3 length: 20 residues. The CDR3 region is CACDTLKWIPSSWDTRQMFF. In DNA, the CDR3 is TGTGCCTGTGACACCTTGAAGTGGATTCCAAGCTCCTGGGACACCCGACAGATGTTTTTC.

The rearrangement uses TRDV1 and TRDJ1, with 9 bases that match TRDD2. The CDR3 runs to 22 residues. V lost 1 base to trimming and J lost 2 bases; unmatched junction nucleotides: 23. Germline V gives CDR1 TSWWSYY, CDR2 QGS. CDR3 amino acids: CALGEPTRLPTILGIGTDKLIF. CDR3 nucleotide sequence: TGTGCTCTTGGGGAACCGACCCGCCTTCCTACCATACTGGGGATAGGAACCGATAAACTCATCTTT.

By its share, this clone is medium-sized. The likely explanation is a read error, given a far larger clone one base away. The sample holds other DNA sequences that translate to the same CDR3. The chain has TRDV2 and TRDJ3; possibly TRDD3 for D (5 bases). This CDR3 has 20 amino acids. Germline V lookup: CDR1 GEAIGNYY, CDR2 EKD. CDR3 sequence (DNA): TGTGCCTGTGACACCTTGAAGCGGATTCCAAGCTCCTGGGACACCCGACAGATGTTCTTC. It specifies CACDTLKRIPSSWDTRQMFF.

On this clone itself: A single base is all that separates this from a far larger clone, so a read error is likely. The same CDR3 arises from other DNA sequences in this sample as well. The rearrangement uses TRDV2 and TRDJ1; 8 bases are a match to TRDD3. The CDR3 is made up of 18 amino acids. CDR1 is GEAIGNYY, CDR2 EKD, per germline. The CDR3 DNA follows: TGTGCCTGTGACGCGATACTGGGGGCTAGTCGCGGCACCGATAAGCTCATCTTT. It specifies CACDAILGASRGTDKLIF.

This clone was detected only a few times. A read error likely explains why the TCRdb protein, taken from a much larger clone, differs from this DNA's translation at residue 3; the protein shown is translated from the DNA. J is TRDJ1 and V is TRDV2; 8 nucleotides align to TRDD3. The V gene's germline CDR1 is GEAIGNYY and CDR2 EKD. The CDR3 is made up of 17 amino acids. The CDR3 sequence is CARDMVLGALSTDKLIF. DNA of the CDR3: TGTGCCCGTGATATGGTACTGGGGGCCCTTTCCACCGATAAACTCATCTTT.

About this clone itself: TCRdb records a much larger clone's protein for this DNA, with a difference at residue 4 that likely arises from a read error; the protein given is the translation of the DNA. This chain uses TRDV2 with TRDJ3; a possible D gene is TRDD3 (6 bases). Germline assignment: CDR1 GEAIGNYY and CDR2 EKD. CDR3 length: 19 residues. The CDR3 region has the DNA TGTGCCTGTGCCACCGCTGGGGCTGTGAGCTCCTGGGACACCCGACAGATGTTTTTC. Encoded protein: CACATAGAVSSWDTRQMFF.

This clone was seen more than once but under ten times. Germline and junction disagree at one end, which may indicate a read error. Within the sample, other DNA sequences also encode this same CDR3. The J gene is TRDJ1, the V gene TRDV2, with D maybe TRDD3 (5 bases). CDR1 and CDR2 (germline): GEAIGNYY, EKD. This CDR3 comprises 19 residues. The CDR3 sequence: CACDTVDRSLTSHTDKLIF. CDR3 coding DNA: TGTGCCTGCGACACTGTGGATAGGAGCCTTACCTCACACACCGATAAACTCATCTTT.

This clone has a handful of counts. The TCRdb protein comes from a much larger clone and disagrees with this DNA's translation at residue 5, likely due to a read error; the protein given here is derived from the DNA. The V call is TRDV2, the J call TRDJ1; 8 bases align to TRDD3. V shed 1 base and J 1 base; nucleotides not matched to a gene: 13. The V gene's germline CDR1 is GEAIGNYY and CDR2 EKD. This CDR3 is built from 18 residues. DNA for the CDR3: TGTGCCTGTGACACGATACTGGGGGCTAGTCGCGGCACCGATAAACTCATCTTT. This codes for CACDTILGASRGTDKLIF.

In this sample, this clone turned up a few times. It is likely a read error: a sequence one base away is far more abundant. The same CDR3 can be traced to other DNA sequences in this sample. The chain couples TRDV2 to TRDJ3; TRDD3 matches 7 bases. Germline values: CDR1 GEAIGNYY, CDR2 EKD. The CDR3 has 18 residues. CDR3 protein: CACDTGGYGSWDTRQMFF. The CDR3 nucleotides are TGTGCCTGTGACACCGGTGGATACGGCTCCTGGGACACTCGACAGATGTTTTTC.

Of note for this clone: It differs at one base from a far larger clone, so likely a read error. Other DNA sequences within the sample encode an identical CDR3. This chain joins TRDV2 and TRDJ1; possible D gene TRDD3, 6 bases. The CDR3 consists of 17 residues. Per the germline V gene, CDR1 is GEAIGNYY and CDR2 is EKD. CDR3 sequence: CACDTVGGGQNTDKLIF. The CDR3 DNA follows: TGTGCCTGTGACACCGTGGGTGGGGGTCAAAACACTGATAAACTCATCTTT.

On this clone itself: Only one base separates this from a far larger clonotype, so it likely reflects a read error. Other DNA sequences within the sample encode an identical CDR3. The chain carries TRDV2 and TRDJ3; TRDD3 aligns across 10 bases. The germline V gene encodes CDR1 GEAIGNYY and CDR2 EKD. The CDR3 contains 19 residues. CDR3 coding DNA: TGCGCCTGTGACACGACTGGGGGATCCAGCTCCTGGGACACCCGACAGATGTTTTTC. Its translation: CACDTTGGSSSWDTRQMFF.

By its share, this clone is large. The chain is built from TRDV2 and TRDJ1, with 12 bases that match TRDD3. J lost 10 bases, V lost 1 base, and 15 bases had no gene match. Germline V gene data show CDR1 as GEAIGNYY and CDR2 as EKD. The CDR3 runs 17 residues. CDR3 loop: CACDTLLPTGGYPGLIF. As DNA, the CDR3 is TGTGCCTGTGACACGCTTCTTCCTACTGGGGGATACCCGGGACTCATCTTT.

This clone is categorized as medium-sized. A far larger clone is only one base removed, so a read error is likely. V usage is TRDV2 and J usage is TRDJ1; D not resolved. The CDR3 totals 19 residues. The V end lost 0 bases, the J end lost 0 bases, and 22 bases lay between the germline ends. Germline CDR1 reads GEAIGNYY; CDR2 reads EKD. The CDR3 DNA is TGTGCCTGTGACACCCCTTATACTAGGGCCTCGAAGAACACCGATAAACTCATCTTT. Translating gives CACDTPYTRASKNTDKLIF.

Notes on this clone: Only one base separates this from a far larger clonotype, so it likely reflects a read error. The V and J genes are TRDV2 and TRDJ1, with 10 bases that match TRDD3. The CDR3 totals 15 residues. Germline V CDR1 and CDR2: GEAIGNYY, EKD. This chain's CDR3 is CALWRLGDYTDKPIF. CDR3 bases: TGTGCCTTATGGCGACTGGGGGATTACACCGATAAACCCATCTTT.

This clone was observed a few times. The TCRdb protein comes from a much larger clone and disagrees with this DNA's translation at residue 4, likely due to a read error; the protein given here is derived from the DNA. V and J are TRDV2 and TRDJ1, with TRDD3 matching over 12 bases. Trimming cost V 5 bases and J 2 bases; bases outside gene matches: 8. This CDR3 is 16 amino acids long. In germline, CDR1 is GEAIGNYY, CDR2 EKD. DNA for the CDR3: TGTGCCTGTGGCACGCTGGGGGATACGACGACCGATAAACTCATCTTT. Its protein product is CACGTLGDTTTDKLIF.

With respect to this clone: A much larger clone lies a single base off, so this may be a read error. The V call is TRDV2, the J call TRDJ1; maybe TRDD3 (6 bases). The CDR3 contains 17 residues. CDR1 and CDR2 from the germline V gene are GEAIGNYY and EKD. CDR3 nucleotides: TGTGCCTGTGACACCGTGGGTGGGGGTCAAAACACCGATAAACCCATCTTT. Its translation: CACDTVGGGQNTDKPIF.

As to this clone: The protein held in TCRdb is that of a much larger clone and does not match this DNA's translation at residue 11, likely because of a read error; the protein shown is translated from the DNA. The J gene is TRDJ1, the V gene TRDV2; TRDD3 is a possible D gene (6 bases). The germline V gene has CDR1 GEAIGNYY and CDR2 EKD. The CDR3 has 16 amino acids. V was pared by 3 bases and J by 4 bases, with 20 bases between. CDR3 bases: TGTGCCTGTGACCTCTGGGGAGCGACTTACATCGATAAACTCATCTTT. Translated: CACDLWGATYIDKLIF.

This clone was found a few times. A far larger clone is off by one base, so a read error is likely. The sample carries other DNA sequences with the same CDR3. This rearrangement joins TRDV2 to TRDJ1; D may be TRDD3 (5 bases). Germline CDR1 GEAIGNYY, CDR2 EKD. V shed 1 base and J shed 0 bases, with 26 bases lying between them. The CDR3 sequence is 20 residues long. CDR3 region: CACDTLIPSPGTNYTDKLIF. For the CDR3, the DNA is TGTGCCTGTGACACTCTGATCCCCAGTCCGGGGACCAACTACACCGATAAACTCATCTTT.

This clone has a handful of counts. TCRdb's protein for this DNA is that of a much larger clone and differs from the translation at residue 3, likely a read error; the protein shown is the DNA translation. The gene calls are TRDV2 and TRDJ1, with 13 bases identical to TRDD3. This CDR3 region has 18 residues. CDR1 is GEAIGNYY and CDR2 is EKD in the germline V gene. In DNA, the CDR3 is TGTGCCTATGACACCTTACTGGGGGATACGCCGTTCTCCGATAAACTCATCTTT. It is translated as CAYDTLLGDTPFSDKLIF.

By share of the sample, this clone is medium-sized. A single base is all that separates this from a far larger clone, so a read error is likely. The rearrangement links TRDV2 to TRDJ1; D perhaps matches TRDD3 (5 bases). The length of the CDR3 is 18 residues. Trimming removed 1 base from V and 0 bases from J, with 20 bases in between. Germline CDR1 reads GEAIGNYY; CDR2 reads EKD. CDR3 nucleotides: TGTGCCTGTGACACAGTAGGCGTGGCGGGGGTCGACACCGATAAACTCATCTTT. Its protein is CACDTVGVAGVDTDKLIF.

In this sample, this clone turned up a few times. A far larger clone lies a single base away; this is likely a read error. Other DNA sequences from this sample encode an identical CDR3 as well. The J gene is TRDJ3, the V gene TRDV2; 10 bases fit TRDD3. The CDR3 contains 18 residues. The germline gives CDR1 GEAIGNYY, CDR2 EKD. The ends lost 1 base at V and 0 bases at J; junction bases unmatched: 2. The CDR3 DNA sequence: TGTGCCTGTGACACAGGGGGATACGGCTCCTGGGACACCCGACAGATGTTTTTC. Its protein is CACDTGGYGSWDTRQMFF.

By frequency in the sample, this clone is medium-sized. With a far larger clone one base away, a read error is the likely cause. The chain joins TRDV2 to TRDJ1, with unresolved D. Germline values: CDR1 GEAIGNYY, CDR2 EKD. The CDR3 is 19 residues long. CDR3: CACGTVQGVLKTPDDKLIF. CDR3 nucleotide sequence: TGTGCCTGTGGCACCGTTCAGGGCGTACTGAAAACCCCGGACGATAAACTCATCTTT.